Included here is one T cell receptor (beta chain) sequence, with context. Compared with germline, one end of the junction differs, possibly owing to a read error. The record originates from a study of response to subunit inactivated influenza vaccine. TCRdb re-called the RT-PCR reads through MiXCR, storing one row per CDR3 protein. The sample has about 650,000 distinct CDR3 sequences, 14% seen once. The sample consisted of PBMCs from blood, taken 14 days before vaccination. The sequence was obtained from a man in his fifties or sixties who received an inactivated influenza vaccine.

The CDR3 sequence: CSVSRKETMKTEAFF. The CDR3 region has the DNA TGCAGTGTTTCAAGAAAGGAGACCATGAAAACTGAAGCTTTCTTT. This rearrangement joins TRBV20-1 to TRBJ1-1; D not resolved. Germline assignment: CDR1 DFQATT and CDR2 SNEGSKA (reference sequence). The CDR3 is made up of 15 amino acids.